The 12 T cell receptor beta chains below all came from one sample that was sequenced in a study of yellow fever vaccine responses in identical twins. In TCRdb, the RT-PCR reads were re-called with MiXCR into one record per CDR3 protein. In the table there are under 400 distinct CDR3 sequences, under 75% of which are singletons. The sequences come from T cells from blood (PBMCs), unsorted or a sorted subset (not recorded which), collected before or after yellow fever vaccination (not recorded which). These receptors were taken from a female donor who received the yellow fever vaccine.

The rearrangement joins TRBV10-3 to TRBJ1-1; D not certain. The CDR3 spans 12 residues. CDR1 ENHRY and CDR2 SYGVKD come from the germline V gene. V was trimmed by 3 bases and J by 1 base, leaving 3 bases between them. The DNA of the CDR3 is TGTGCCATCAGTGACTGGAACACTGAAGCTTTCTTT. This codes for CAISDWNTEAFF.

V usage is TRBV18 and J usage is TRBJ2-5, with D unclear. V was pared by 1 base and J by 2 bases, with 8 bases between. From germline, CDR1 is KGHSH and CDR2 LQKENI. The CDR3 covers 14 residues. CDR3 loop: CASSPQAEQETQYF. The CDR3 DNA reads TGTGCCAGCTCACCACAGGCAGAACAAGAGACCCAGTACTTC.

This chain uses TRBV7-6 with TRBJ1-2, with D uncertain. Germline V gives CDR1 SGHVS, CDR2 FNYEAQ. The CDR3 has 11 amino acids. V was cut by 5 bases and J by 3 bases, with 4 bases left in between. The CDR3 sequence is CASSNDYGYTF. Here the CDR3 DNA reads TGTGCCAGCAGCAATGACTATGGCTACACCTTC.

The CDR3 reads CATSRGTGVRGYTF. In DNA form, the CDR3 reads TGTGCCACCAGCAGAGGGACAGGGGTGCGTGGCTACACCTTC. The chain has TRBV15 and TRBJ1-2; TRBD1 matches at 9 bases. V was pared by 1 base and J by 7 bases, with 4 bases of the junction left unmatched. Germline V lookup: CDR1 LNHNV, CDR2 YYDKDF (reference sequence). CDR3 length: 14 amino acids.

The gene calls are TRBV30 and TRBJ1-2; D is possibly TRBD1 (6 bases). The V end lost 4 bases, the J end lost 4 bases, and 22 bases lay between the germline ends. The V gene's germline CDR1 is GTSNPN and CDR2 SVGIG (reference sequence). The CDR3 has 16 residues. The CDR3 region has the DNA TGTGCCTGGAAACGAAGGCGGGGGGGCGCTTCCTATGGCTACACCTTC. It is translated as CAWKRRRGGASYGYTF.

This rearrangement joins TRBV5-1 to TRBJ1-1; D might be TRBD1 (5 bases). Trimming cost V 0 bases and J 5 bases, with 14 bases left between them. Germline-derived CDR1 and CDR2 are SGHRS and YFSETQ. CDR3 length: 15 amino acids. The CDR3 loop is CASSLVSGGKTEAFF. The CDR3 nucleotides are TGCGCCAGCAGCTTGGTGTCGGGGGGAAAGACTGAAGCTTTCTTT.

The DNA for the CDR3 is TGTGCCAGCAGCTTCACTTACAATGAGCAGTTCTTC. This codes for CASSFTYNEQFF. V and J are TRBV6-2 or TRBV6-3 and TRBJ2-1; D remains unclear. Trimming stripped 6 bases from V and 4 bases from J, with 7 bases between. Germline V CDR1 and CDR2: MNHEY, SVGEGT. CDR3 length equals 12 residues.

This chain connects TRBV28 to TRBJ2-6; no reliable D call. The CDR3 consists of 13 residues. V was cut by 7 bases and J by 0 bases, with 4 bases left in between. Germline V gene lookup returns CDR1 MDHEN and CDR2 SYDVKM. CDR3 amino acids: CASIPSGANVLTF. In nucleotides, the CDR3 is TGTGCCAGCATTCCCTCTGGGGCCAACGTCCTGACTTTC.

The rearrangement links TRBV6-4 to TRBJ2-2; tentative D call: TRBD1 (6 bases). Per germline, CDR1 MRHNA and CDR2 SNTAGT. This CDR3 spans 14 amino acids. The V gene lost 0 bases and the J gene lost 4 bases, with 6 bases spanning the gap. CDR3 residues: CASSDSGATGELFF. The DNA for the CDR3 is TGTGCCAGCAGTGACTCGGGGGCCACCGGGGAGCTGTTTTTT.

This sequence joins TRBV30 and TRBJ1-1, with 7 bases lining up with TRBD1. J lost 3 bases, V lost 2 bases, and 9 bases had no gene match. From germline, CDR1 is GTSNPN and CDR2 SVGIG (reference sequence). CDR3 size: 15 residues. CDR3 residues: CAWSPSDRADTEAFF. The CDR3 nucleotides are TGTGCCTGGAGTCCCTCCGACAGGGCGGACACTGAAGCTTTCTTT.

Only a few counts were recorded for this clonotype. The chain's CDR3 is CASSRKGTNTEAFF. The CDR3 nucleotides read TGCGCCAGCAGTCGAAAGGGGACGAACACTGAAGCTTTCTTT. This chain joins TRBV23-1 and TRBJ1-1; possible D gene TRBD1, 5 bases. TRBV23-1 belongs to the ORF category, with a function that is uncertain. Trimming cost V 4 bases and J 1 base, with 10 bases left between them. This CDR3 is 14 amino acids long.

The chain employs TRBV10-3 and TRBJ1-2; 7 nucleotides align to TRBD1. The CDR3 is 15 amino acids. Germline V gene sequence: CDR1 ENHRY, CDR2 SYGVKD. The ends lost 0 bases at V and 3 bases at J; junction bases unmatched: 4. CDR3 in amino acids: CAISESTGAYYGYTF. As DNA, the CDR3 is TGTGCCATCAGTGAGTCAACAGGGGCCTACTATGGCTACACCTTC.